What follows is one T cell receptor (beta chain) and its context. This sample is drawn from a study of cytomegalovirus exposure and HLA in healthy donors. Researchers ran the PCR with 60 Vbeta and 13 Jbeta primers. Clones were sequenced by immunoSEQ multiplex PCR, and TCRdb holds only the in-frame ones, with some missing. Among 80,000 or so clones listed, approximately 71% were seen once. CDR3 length: 13 residues. Trimming took 6 bases from V and 3 from J; bases not matched to a gene: 0. Per germline, CDR1 MNHNS and CDR2 SASEGT. Despite likely unrecorded immune exposures, the donors were nominally healthy at the time of sampling.

The chain uses TRBV6-1 and TRBJ2-5, with 11 bases matching TRBD2. The TCR originated in a woman in her forties in good health and CMV-seronegative. Sequencing was done on a sample of PBMCs. The DNA of the CDR3 is TGTGCCAGCAGACTAGCGGGAGAAGAGACCCAGTACTTC. The encoded protein is CASRLAGEETQYF.